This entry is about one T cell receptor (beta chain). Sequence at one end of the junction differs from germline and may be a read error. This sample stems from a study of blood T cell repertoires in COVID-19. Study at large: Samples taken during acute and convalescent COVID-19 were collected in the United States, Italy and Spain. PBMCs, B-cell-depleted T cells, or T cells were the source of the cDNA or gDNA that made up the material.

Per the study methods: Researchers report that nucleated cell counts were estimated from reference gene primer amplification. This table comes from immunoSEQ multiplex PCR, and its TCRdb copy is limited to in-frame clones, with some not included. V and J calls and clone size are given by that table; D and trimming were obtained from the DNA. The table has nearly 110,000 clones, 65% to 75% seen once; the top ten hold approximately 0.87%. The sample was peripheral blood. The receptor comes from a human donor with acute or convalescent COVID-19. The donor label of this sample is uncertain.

The DNA of the CDR3 is TGTGCCAACAGCTTAGTTAACAGAAAAAACACTGAAGCTTTCTTT. It specifies CANSLVNRKNTEAFF. This chain links TRBV7-2 with TRBJ1-1; D is ambiguous. Germline V lookup: CDR1 SGHTA, CDR2 FQGNSA. The CDR3 is 15 residues long.